This paragraph covers one T cell receptor (beta chain) sequence. This sample was included in a study of blood T cell repertoires in COVID-19. The CDR3 covers 15 residues. Germline loops: CDR1 SGDLS, CDR2 YYNGEE. V gave up 0 bases and J gave up 5 bases; unmatched junction bases: 7. Sequencing used immunoSEQ multiplex PCR; TCRdb keeps in-frame clones, though not all of them. The sample includes about 90,000 clones, more than 75% of them seen just once. The rearrangement links TRBV9 to TRBJ2-5; TRBD2 aligns across 7 bases. The sample comprised peripheral blood. This TCR derives from a man aged 70-80 years with acute or convalescent COVID-19. CDR3 coding DNA: TGTGCCAGCAGCGTAGATCCAAGGGGAGGGGAGACCCAGTACTTC. Protein: CASSVDPRGGETQYF.